A selection of T cell receptor beta chains follows, all from one sample in a study of T cells in Graves' hyperthyroidism and ophthalmopathy. One entry per CDR3 protein, called by TCRdb with MiXCR from the multiplex PCR reads. The sample carries 650,000 to 850,000 distinct CDR3 sequences, around a sixth recorded once. The specimen was blood. The receptors were sampled from a woman aged 50 to 60 with Graves' hyperthyroidism that later progressed to Graves' ophthalmopathy. Each CDR3 is given with its conserved first and last residue. The order of the fields is V gene, J gene, CDR3 protein.

TRBV20-1	TRBJ2-5	CSATTPAGGLNLQETQYF
TRBV5-1	TRBJ2-3	CASRSLGASGESTDTQYF
TRBV13	TRBJ1-2	CASSLVGRKYGYTF
TRBV30	TRBJ2-6	CAWSPRTGLISGANVLTF
TRBV19	TRBJ1-5	CASSSQHVQPQHF
TRBV30	TRBJ2-7	CACRGERPYEQYF
TRBV20-1	TRBJ2-3	CSARDPSGGRRKSTDTQYF
TRBV6-2/TRBV6-3	TRBJ2-3	CASTDGASGATDTQYF
TRBV5-4	TRBJ2-3	CASSLGSLGADTQYF
TRBV5-1	TRBJ2-3	CASSFGLAGGLGTDTQYF
TRBV4-1	TRBJ1-1	CASSQAGFGTMNTEAFF
TRBV5-5	TRBJ2-1	CASSLGDGPYNEQFF
TRBV18	TRBJ1-5	CASSPKGGSGEQPQHF
TRBV5-1	TRBJ2-7	CASSLVRRAPRNEQYF
TRBV5-1	TRBJ1-1	CASSPRTGENTEAFF
TRBV11-2	TRBJ2-5	CASSDRSKDREETQYF
TRBV6-1	TRBJ1-5	CASSKGSSNQPQHF
TRBV10-2	TRBJ1-6	CASSAGADSPLHF
TRBV5-1	TRBJ2-7	CASSFTDPVTYEQYF
TRBV5-6	TRBJ1-1	CASSFSGYREDSTEAFF
TRBV3-1	TRBJ2-1	CASSPGGTSINEQFF
TRBV27	TRBJ1-5	CASRGTESLEQPQHF
TRBV19	TRBJ1-1	CASSIARGETEAFF
TRBV5-1	TRBJ1-4	CASSRVQGENEKLFF
TRBV20-1	TRBJ2-1	CSAGGRSSYNEQFF